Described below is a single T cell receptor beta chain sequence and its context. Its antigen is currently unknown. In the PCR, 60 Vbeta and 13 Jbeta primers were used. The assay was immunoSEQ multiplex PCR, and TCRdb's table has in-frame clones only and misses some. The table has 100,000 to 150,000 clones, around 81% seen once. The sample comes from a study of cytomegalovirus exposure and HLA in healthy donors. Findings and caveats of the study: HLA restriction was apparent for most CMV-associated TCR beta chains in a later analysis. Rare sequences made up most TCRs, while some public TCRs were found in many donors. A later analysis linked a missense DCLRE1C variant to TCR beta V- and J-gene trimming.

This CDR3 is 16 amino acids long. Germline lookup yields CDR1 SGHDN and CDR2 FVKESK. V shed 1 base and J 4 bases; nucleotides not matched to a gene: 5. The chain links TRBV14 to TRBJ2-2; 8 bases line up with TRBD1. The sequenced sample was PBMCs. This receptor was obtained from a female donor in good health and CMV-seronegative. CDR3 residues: CASSQGYTGGTGELFF. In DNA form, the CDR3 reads TGTGCCAGCAGCCAAGGGTATACAGGGGGCACCGGGGAGCTGTTTTTT. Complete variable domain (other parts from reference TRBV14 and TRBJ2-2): EAGVTQFPSHSVIEKGQTVTLRCDPISGHDNLYWYRRVMGKEIKFLLHFVKESKQDESGMPNNRFLAERTGGTYSTLKVQPAELEDSGVYFCASSQGYTGGTGELFFGEGSRLTVL.